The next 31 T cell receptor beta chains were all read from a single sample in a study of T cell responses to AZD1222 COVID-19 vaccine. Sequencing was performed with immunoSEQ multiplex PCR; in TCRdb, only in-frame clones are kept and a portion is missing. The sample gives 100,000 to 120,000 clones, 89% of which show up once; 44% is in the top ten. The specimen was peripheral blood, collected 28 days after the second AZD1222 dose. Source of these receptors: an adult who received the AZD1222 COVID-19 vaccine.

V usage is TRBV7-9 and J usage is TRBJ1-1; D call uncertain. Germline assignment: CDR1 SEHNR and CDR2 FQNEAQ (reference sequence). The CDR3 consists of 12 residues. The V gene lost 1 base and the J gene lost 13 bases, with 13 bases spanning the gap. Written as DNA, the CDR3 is TGTGCCAGCAGCTTAGGGCCTAGCCAGCTTTTCTTT. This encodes CASSLGPSQLFF.

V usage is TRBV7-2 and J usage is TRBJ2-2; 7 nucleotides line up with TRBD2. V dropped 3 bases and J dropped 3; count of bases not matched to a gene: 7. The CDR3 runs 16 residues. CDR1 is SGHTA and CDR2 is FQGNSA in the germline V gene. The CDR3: CASSFTSASYTGELFF. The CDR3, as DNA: TGTGCCAGCAGCTTTACTAGCGCCTCCTACACCGGGGAGCTGTTTTTT.

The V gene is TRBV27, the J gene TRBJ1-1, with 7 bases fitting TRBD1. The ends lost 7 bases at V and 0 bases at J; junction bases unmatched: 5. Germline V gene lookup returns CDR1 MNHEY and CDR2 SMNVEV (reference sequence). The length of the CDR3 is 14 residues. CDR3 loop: CASTRQGLNTEAFF. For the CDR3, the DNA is TGTGCCAGCACCCGACAGGGACTGAACACTGAAGCTTTCTTT.

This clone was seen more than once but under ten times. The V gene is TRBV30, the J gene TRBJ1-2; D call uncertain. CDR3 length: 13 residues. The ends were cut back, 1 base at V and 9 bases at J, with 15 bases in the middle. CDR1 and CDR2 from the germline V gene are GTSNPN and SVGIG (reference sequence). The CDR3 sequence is CAWSASTSVRYTF. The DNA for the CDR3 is TGTGCCTGGAGTGCCTCTACGTCCGTACGCTACACCTTC.

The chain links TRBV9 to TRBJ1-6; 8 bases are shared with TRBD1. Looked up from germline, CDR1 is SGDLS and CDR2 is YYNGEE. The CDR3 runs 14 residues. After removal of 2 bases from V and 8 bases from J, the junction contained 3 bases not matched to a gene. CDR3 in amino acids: CASSVGRGHSPLHF. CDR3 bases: TGTGCCAGCAGCGTCGGCAGGGGGCATTCACCCCTCCACTTT. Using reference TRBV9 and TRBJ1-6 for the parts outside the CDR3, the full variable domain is DSGVTQTPKHLITATGQRVTLRCSPRSGDLSVYWYQQSLDQGLQFLIQYYNGEERAKGNILERFSAQQFPDLHSELNLSSLELGDSALYFCASSVGRGHSPLHFGNGTRLTVT.

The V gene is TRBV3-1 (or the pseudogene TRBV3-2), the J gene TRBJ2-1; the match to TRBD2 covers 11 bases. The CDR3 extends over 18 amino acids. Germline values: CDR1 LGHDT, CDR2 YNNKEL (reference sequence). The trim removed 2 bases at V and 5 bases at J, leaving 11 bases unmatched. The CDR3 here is CASSQTTPGLAEDNEQFF. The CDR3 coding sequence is TGTGCCAGCAGCCAAACTACCCCGGGACTAGCGGAAGACAATGAGCAGTTCTTC.

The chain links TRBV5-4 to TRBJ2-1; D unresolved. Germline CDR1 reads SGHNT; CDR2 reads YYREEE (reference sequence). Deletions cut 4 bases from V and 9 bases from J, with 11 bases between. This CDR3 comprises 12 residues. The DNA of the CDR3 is TGTGCCAGCAGCCTGATGGAAAGTGAGCAGTTCTTC. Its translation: CASSLMESEQFF. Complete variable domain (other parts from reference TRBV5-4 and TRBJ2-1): ETGVTQSPTHLIKTRGQQVTLRCSSQSGHNTVSWYQQALGQGPQFIFQYYREEENGRGNFPPRFSGLQFPNYSSELNVNALELDDSALYLCASSLMESEQFFGPGTRLTVL.

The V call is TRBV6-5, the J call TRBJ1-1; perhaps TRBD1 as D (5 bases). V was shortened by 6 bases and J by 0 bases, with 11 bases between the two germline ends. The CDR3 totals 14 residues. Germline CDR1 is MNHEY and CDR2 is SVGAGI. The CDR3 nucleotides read TGTGCCAGCAGGGTCACAGGATTGAACACTGAAGCTTTCTTT. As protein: CASRVTGLNTEAFF.

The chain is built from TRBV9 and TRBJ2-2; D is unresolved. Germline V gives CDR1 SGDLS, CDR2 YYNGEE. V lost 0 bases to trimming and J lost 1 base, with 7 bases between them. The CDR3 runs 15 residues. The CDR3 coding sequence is TGTGCCAGCAGCGTAGATCTAGTGAACACCGGGGAGCTGTTTTTT. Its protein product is CASSVDLVNTGELFF.

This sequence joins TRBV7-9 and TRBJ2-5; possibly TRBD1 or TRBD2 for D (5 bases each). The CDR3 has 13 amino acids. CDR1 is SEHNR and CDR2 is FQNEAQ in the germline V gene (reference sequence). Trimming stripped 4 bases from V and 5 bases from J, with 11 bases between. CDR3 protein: CASSYDWGETQYF. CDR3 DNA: TGTGCCAGCAGCTATGATTGGGGGGAGACCCAGTACTTC.

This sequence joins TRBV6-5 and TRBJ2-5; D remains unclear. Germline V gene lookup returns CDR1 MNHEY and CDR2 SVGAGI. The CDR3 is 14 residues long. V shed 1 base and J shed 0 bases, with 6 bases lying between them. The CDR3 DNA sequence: TGTGCCAGCAGTTACTTGGGAAACCAAGAGACCCAGTACTTC. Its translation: CASSYLGNQETQYF.

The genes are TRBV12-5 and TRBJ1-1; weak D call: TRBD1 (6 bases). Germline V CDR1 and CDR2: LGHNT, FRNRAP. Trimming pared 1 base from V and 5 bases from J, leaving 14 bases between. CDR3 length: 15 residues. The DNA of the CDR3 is TGTGCTAGTGGTTTGGAACAGGGTATAAGAACTGAAGCTTTCTTT. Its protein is CASGLEQGIRTEAFF.

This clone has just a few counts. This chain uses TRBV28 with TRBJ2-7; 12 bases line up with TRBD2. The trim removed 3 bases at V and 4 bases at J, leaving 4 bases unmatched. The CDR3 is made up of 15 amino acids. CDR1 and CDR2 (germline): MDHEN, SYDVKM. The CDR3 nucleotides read TGTGCCAGCAGTTTCCCGACTAGCGGGAGTTACGAGCAGTACTTC. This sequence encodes CASSFPTSGSYEQYF.

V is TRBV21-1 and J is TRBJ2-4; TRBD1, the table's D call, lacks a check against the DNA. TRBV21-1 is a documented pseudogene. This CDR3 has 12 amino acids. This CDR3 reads CASSTTKNIQYF. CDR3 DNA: TGTGCCAGCAGCACCACCAAAAACATTCAGTACTTC.

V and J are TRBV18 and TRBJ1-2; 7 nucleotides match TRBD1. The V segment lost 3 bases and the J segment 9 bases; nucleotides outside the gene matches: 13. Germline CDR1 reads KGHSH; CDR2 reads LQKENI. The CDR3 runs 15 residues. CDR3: CASSPGTGVSDSYTF. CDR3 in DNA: TGTGCCAGCTCACCGGGTACAGGGGTAAGCGATAGCTACACCTTC.

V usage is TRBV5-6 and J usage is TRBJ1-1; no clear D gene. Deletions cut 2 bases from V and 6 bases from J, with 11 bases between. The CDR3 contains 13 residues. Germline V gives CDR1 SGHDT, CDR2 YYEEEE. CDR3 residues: CASSLRRFSEAFF. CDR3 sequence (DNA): TGTGCCAGCAGCTTACGAAGGTTCTCTGAAGCTTTCTTT.

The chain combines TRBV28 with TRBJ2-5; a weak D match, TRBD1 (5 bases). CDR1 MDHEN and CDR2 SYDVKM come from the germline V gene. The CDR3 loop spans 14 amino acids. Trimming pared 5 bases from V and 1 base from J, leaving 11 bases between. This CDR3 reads CASSKQETQETQYF. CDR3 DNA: TGTGCCAGCAGTAAACAGGAGACCCAAGAGACCCAGTACTTC.

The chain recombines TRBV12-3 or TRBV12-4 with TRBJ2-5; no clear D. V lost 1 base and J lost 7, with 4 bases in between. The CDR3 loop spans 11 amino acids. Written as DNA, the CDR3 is TGTGCCAGCAGTTTAGAGGGGACCCAGTACTTC. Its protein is CASSLEGTQYF.

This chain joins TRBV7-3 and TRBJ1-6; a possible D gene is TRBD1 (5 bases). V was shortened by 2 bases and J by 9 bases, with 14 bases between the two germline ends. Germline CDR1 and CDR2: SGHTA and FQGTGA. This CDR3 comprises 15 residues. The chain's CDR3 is CASSLGGEGISPLHF. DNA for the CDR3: TGTGCCAGCAGCTTAGGGGGAGAGGGGATTTCACCCCTCCACTTT.

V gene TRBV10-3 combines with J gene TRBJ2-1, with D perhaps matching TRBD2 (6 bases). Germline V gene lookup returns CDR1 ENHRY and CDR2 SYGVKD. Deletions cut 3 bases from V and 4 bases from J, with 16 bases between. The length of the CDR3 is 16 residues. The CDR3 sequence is CAISDSGGKPYNEQFF. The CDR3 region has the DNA TGTGCCATCAGTGATTCCGGCGGGAAACCTTACAATGAGCAGTTCTTC.

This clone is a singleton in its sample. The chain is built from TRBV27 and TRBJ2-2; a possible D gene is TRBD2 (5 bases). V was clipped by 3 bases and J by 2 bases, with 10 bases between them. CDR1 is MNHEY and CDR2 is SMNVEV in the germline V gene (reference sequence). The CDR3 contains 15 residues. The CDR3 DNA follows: TGTGCCAGCAGTTTGGAGACTACCAACACCGGGGAGCTGTTTTTT. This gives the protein CASSLETTNTGELFF.

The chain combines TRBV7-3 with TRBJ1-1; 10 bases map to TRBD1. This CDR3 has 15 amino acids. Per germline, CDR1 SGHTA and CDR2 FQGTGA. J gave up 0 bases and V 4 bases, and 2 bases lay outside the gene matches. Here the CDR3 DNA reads TGTGCCAGCAGCTCGGGACAGGGGCTGAACACTGAAGCTTTCTTT. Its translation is CASSSGQGLNTEAFF.

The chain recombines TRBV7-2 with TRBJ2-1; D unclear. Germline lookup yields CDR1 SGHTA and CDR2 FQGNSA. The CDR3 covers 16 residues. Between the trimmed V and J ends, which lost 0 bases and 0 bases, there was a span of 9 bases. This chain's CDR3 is CASSLAWSGSYNEQFF. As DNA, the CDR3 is TGTGCCAGCAGCTTAGCGTGGTCAGGCTCCTACAATGAGCAGTTCTTC. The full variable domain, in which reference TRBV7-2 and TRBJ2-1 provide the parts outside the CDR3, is GAGVSQSPSNKVTEKGKDVELRCDPISGHTALYWYRQSLGQGLEFLIYFQGNSAPDKSGLPSDRFSAERTGGSVSTLTIQRTQQEDSAVYLCASSLAWSGSYNEQFFGPGTRLTVL.

This CDR3 is CASSESVGITEQYF. CDR3 nucleotides: TGCGCCAGCAGTGAGTCGGTGGGGATAACCGAGCAGTACTTC. The rearrangement uses TRBV10-1 and TRBJ2-7; no definite D call. Germline lookup yields CDR1 WNHNN and CDR2 SYGVQD (reference sequence). The CDR3 spans 14 residues. Trimming removed 0 bases at V and 6 bases at J, with 12 bases between.

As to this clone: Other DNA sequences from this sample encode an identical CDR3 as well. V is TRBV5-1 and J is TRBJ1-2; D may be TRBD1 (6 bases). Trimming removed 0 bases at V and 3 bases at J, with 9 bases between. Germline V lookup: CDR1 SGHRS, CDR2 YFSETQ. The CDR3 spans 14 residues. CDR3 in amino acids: CASSLGTDDYGYTF. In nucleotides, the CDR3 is TGCGCCAGCAGCTTGGGGACAGACGACTATGGCTACACCTTC.

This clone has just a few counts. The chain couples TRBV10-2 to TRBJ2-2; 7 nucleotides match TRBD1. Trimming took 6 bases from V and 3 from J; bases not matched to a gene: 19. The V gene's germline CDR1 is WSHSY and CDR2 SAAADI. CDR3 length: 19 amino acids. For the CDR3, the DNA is TGCGCCAGCAGGGACCTTACTACAGGGGCCCCGCAACACACCGGGGAGCTGTTTTTT. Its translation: CASRDLTTGAPQHTGELFF.

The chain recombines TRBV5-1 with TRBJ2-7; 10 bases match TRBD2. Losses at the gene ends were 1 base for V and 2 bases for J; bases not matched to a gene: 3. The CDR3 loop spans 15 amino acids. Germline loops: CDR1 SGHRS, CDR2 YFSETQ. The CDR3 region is CASSLTSGATYEQYF. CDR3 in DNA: TGCGCCAGCAGCTTGACTAGCGGGGCTACCTACGAGCAGTACTTC.

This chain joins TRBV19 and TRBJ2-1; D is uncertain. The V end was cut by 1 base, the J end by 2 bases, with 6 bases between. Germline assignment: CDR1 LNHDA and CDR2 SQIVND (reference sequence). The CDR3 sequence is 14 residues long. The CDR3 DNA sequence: TGTGCCAGTAGTATAGGGGCAGCCTACAATGAGCAGTTCTTC. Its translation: CASSIGAAYNEQFF.

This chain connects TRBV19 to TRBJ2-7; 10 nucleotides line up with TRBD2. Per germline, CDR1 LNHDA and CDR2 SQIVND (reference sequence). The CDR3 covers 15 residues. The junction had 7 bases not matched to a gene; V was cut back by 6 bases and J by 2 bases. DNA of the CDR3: TGTGCCAGTAGCTTTGGTAGCGGGGGGACCTACGAGCAGTACTTC. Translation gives CASSFGSGGTYEQYF.

The DNA of the CDR3 is TGCGCCAGCACAATAGACAGGGATACCTACGAGCAGTACTTC. This sequence encodes CASTIDRDTYEQYF. The chain links TRBV23-1 to TRBJ2-7, with 7 positions matching TRBD1. TRBV23-1 is an open reading frame, and its role is uncertain. The V and J ends lost 7 bases and 2 bases, in that order; junction bases with no gene match: 8. The CDR3 consists of 14 residues.

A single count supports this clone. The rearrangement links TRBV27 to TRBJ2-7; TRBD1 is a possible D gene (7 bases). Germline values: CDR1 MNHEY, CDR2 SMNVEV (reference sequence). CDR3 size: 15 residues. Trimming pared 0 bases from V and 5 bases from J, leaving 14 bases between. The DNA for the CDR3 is TGTGCCAGCAGTTTATCGAGGGCAGGGGGGCACGAGCAGTACTTC. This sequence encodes CASSLSRAGGHEQYF.